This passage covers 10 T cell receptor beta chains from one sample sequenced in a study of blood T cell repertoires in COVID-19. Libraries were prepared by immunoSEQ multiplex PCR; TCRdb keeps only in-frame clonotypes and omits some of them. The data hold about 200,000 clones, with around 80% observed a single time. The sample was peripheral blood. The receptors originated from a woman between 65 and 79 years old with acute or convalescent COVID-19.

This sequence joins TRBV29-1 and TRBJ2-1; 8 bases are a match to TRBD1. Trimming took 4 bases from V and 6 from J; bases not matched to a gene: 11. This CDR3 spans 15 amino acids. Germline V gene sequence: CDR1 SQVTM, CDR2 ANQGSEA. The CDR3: CSVGGAGTGINEQFF. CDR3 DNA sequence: TGCAGCGTTGGGGGTGCCGGGACAGGAATCAATGAGCAGTTCTTC.

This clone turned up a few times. CDR3 coding DNA: TGTGCCAGCAGTGGAGAAACTCTACAGGGGTTCGCGGAAAAACTGTTTTTT. The encoded protein is CASSGETLQGFAEKLFF. This chain connects TRBV2 to TRBJ1-4, with TRBD1 identical over 7 bases. The junction had 16 bases not matched to a gene; V was cut back by 4 bases and J by 8 bases. The CDR3 loop spans 17 amino acids. Germline CDR1 reads SNHLY; CDR2 reads FYNNEI. The complete variable domain, with remaining parts taken from reference TRBV2 and TRBJ1-4, reads EPEVTQTPSHQVTQMGQEVILRCVPISNHLYFYWYRQILGQKVEFLVSFYNNEISEKSEIFDDQFSVERPDGSNFTLKIRSTKLEDSAMYFCASSGETLQGFAEKLFFGSGTQLSVL.

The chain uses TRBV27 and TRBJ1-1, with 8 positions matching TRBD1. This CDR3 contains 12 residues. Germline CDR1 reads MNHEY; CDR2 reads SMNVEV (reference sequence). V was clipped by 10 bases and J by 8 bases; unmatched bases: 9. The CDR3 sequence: CAITYRDREAFF. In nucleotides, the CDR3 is TGTGCCATTACCTACCGGGACAGGGAAGCTTTCTTT.

As DNA, the CDR3 is TGCGCCAGCAGCCAAACGGGACAGGACGGGTACGAGCAGTACTTC. Translated: CASSQTGQDGYEQYF. V gene TRBV4-1 combines with J gene TRBJ2-7; TRBD1 aligns across 8 bases. The junction had 7 bases not matched to a gene; V was cut back by 2 bases and J by 4 bases. The CDR3 runs 15 residues. Germline CDR1 MGHRA, CDR2 YSYEKL.

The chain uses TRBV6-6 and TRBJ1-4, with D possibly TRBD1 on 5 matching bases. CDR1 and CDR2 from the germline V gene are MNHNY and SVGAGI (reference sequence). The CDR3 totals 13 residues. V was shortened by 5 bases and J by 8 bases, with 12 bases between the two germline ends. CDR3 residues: CASSTTVYEKLFF. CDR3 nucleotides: TGTGCCAGCAGTACGACAGTATACGAAAAACTGTTTTTT.

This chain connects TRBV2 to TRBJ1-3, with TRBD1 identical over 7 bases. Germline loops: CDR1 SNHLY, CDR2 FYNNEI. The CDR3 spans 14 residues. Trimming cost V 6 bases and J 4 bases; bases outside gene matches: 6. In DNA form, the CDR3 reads TGTGCCAGCAGACGGGACAGAGGAGGAAACACCATATATTTT. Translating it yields CASRRDRGGNTIYF.

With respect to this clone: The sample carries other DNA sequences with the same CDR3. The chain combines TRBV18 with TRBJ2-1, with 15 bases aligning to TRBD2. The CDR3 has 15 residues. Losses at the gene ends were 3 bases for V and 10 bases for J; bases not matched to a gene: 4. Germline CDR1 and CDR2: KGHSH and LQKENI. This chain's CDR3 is CASSPPGLAGGEQFF. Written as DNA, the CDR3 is TGTGCCAGCTCACCTCCGGGACTAGCGGGAGGCGAGCAGTTCTTC.

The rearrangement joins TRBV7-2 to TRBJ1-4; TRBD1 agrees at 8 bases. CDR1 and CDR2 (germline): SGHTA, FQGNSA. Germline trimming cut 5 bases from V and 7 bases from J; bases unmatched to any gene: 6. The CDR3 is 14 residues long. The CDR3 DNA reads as TGTGCCAGCAGCATCCGGGACAGGAGTGAAAAACTGTTTTTT. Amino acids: CASSIRDRSEKLFF.

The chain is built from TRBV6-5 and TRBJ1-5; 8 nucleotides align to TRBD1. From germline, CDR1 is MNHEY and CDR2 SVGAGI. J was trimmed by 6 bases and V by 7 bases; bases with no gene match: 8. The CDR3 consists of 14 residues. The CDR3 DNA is TGTGCCAGCACCCCGGCAGGGGGCTCTCAGCCCCAGCATTTT. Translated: CASTPAGGSQPQHF.

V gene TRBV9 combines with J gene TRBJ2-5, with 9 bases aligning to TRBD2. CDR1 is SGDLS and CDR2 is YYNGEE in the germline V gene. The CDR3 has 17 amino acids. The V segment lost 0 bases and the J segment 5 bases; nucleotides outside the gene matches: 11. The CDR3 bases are TGTGCCAGCAGCGTAGGGGCTAGCGGGGCGGTTCTGGAGACCCAGTACTTC. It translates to CASSVGASGAVLETQYF.